One sample yielded the 21 T cell receptor beta chains listed below, sequenced in a study of shared clonotypes between healthy human individuals (TCRdb year 2020). Libraries were built with the immunoSEQ multiplex PCR assay. The table was pulled from immuneACCESS by TCRdb, which kept in-frame rearrangements only. Such tables lose some clones; where checked, under half of the loss comes from unresolved V genes, and the rest has no known cause. The sample contains a few million clones, just under 95% of them found a single time. 0.37% of the sample lies in the top ten. Material for sequencing was naive CD4+ T cells from PBMCs. The meaning of the sample's cell subset or site label: CD45RA+ positively selected. The receptors stem from a man younger than 30 in good health. Some clones in this sample may be carry-over from other donors' samples.

The genes are TRBV7-9 and TRBJ1-1, with 7 bases identical to TRBD1. Germline CDR1 and CDR2: SEHNR and FQNEAQ (reference sequence). The V gene end was trimmed by 1 base and the J gene end by 4 bases; junction bases not matched to a gene: 9. The CDR3 loop spans 16 amino acids. The DNA for the CDR3 is TGTGCCAGCAGCTTAGGCGACAGGGCCCCCCGCACTGAAGCTTTCTTT. Residues: CASSLGDRAPRTEAFF.

The CDR3: CASSFQAGGYEQYF. Written as DNA, the CDR3 is TGTGCCAGCAGCTTCCAAGCGGGAGGGTACGAGCAGTACTTC. The chain couples TRBV7-9 to TRBJ2-7; 10 nucleotides match TRBD2. Looked up from germline, CDR1 is SEHNR and CDR2 is FQNEAQ (reference sequence). The CDR3 is 14 residues long. J lost 4 bases, V lost 3 bases, and 3 bases had no gene match.

The genes are TRBV5-1 and TRBJ1-2; 8 bases are shared with TRBD1. The V segment lost 3 bases and the J segment 8 bases; nucleotides outside the gene matches: 9. Germline CDR1 SGHRS, CDR2 YFSETQ. This CDR3 is built from 14 residues. The CDR3 is CASSWDRLGPGYTF. CDR3 DNA: TGCGCCAGCAGCTGGGACAGGTTGGGCCCCGGCTACACCTTC.

This clone was detected only once. The chain has TRBV5-1 and TRBJ2-1, with D perhaps matching TRBD1 or TRBD2 (5 bases each). From germline, CDR1 is SGHRS and CDR2 YFSETQ. CDR3 length equals 16 residues. With 1 base removed from V and 1 base from J, the gap between germline ends came to 12 bases. CDR3 nucleotide sequence: TGCGCCAGCAGCTTGAACGGGGACCCATCCTACAATGAGCAGTTCTTC. This sequence encodes CASSLNGDPSYNEQFF.

The chain is built from TRBV9 and TRBJ2-7, with 9 nucleotides matching TRBD2. V lost 3 bases, J lost 3 bases, and 10 bases stayed unmatched. The CDR3 length is 16 residues. The V gene's germline CDR1 is SGDLS and CDR2 YYNGEE. CDR3 in amino acids: CASSASTGLAIYEQYF. CDR3 nucleotides: TGTGCCAGCAGCGCCTCCACGGGACTAGCTATCTACGAGCAGTACTTC.

CDR3 coding DNA: TGTGCCAGCAGAAGCCTCGGGACAGGCGATGCTTATGGCTACACCTTC. Protein: CASRSLGTGDAYGYTF. The V gene is TRBV28, the J gene TRBJ1-2, with 8 positions matching TRBD1. V gave up 6 bases and J gave up 5 bases; unmatched junction bases: 14. The CDR3 spans 16 residues. Germline values: CDR1 MDHEN, CDR2 SYDVKM.

This chain uses TRBV7-9 with TRBJ2-1; perhaps TRBD1 as D (6 bases). This CDR3 is built from 16 residues. Trimming stripped 3 bases from V and 6 bases from J, with 18 bases between. The germline V gene has CDR1 SEHNR and CDR2 FQNEAQ (reference sequence). CDR3 in amino acids: CASSFSAGETGNEQFF. For the CDR3, the DNA is TGTGCCAGCAGCTTTTCGGCAGGGGAGACGGGCAATGAGCAGTTCTTC.

This chain joins TRBV5-4 and TRBJ2-7, with 7 bases lining up with TRBD1. The germline V gene has CDR1 SGHNT and CDR2 YYREEE (reference sequence). The CDR3 is 13 residues long. The V and J ends lost 4 bases and 5 bases, in that order; junction bases with no gene match: 6. CDR3 nucleotide sequence: TGTGCCAGCAGCATAGACAGGGCGAACGAGCAGTACTTC. The encoded protein is CASSIDRANEQYF. The full variable domain, its missing parts supplied by reference TRBV5-4 and TRBJ2-7, is ETGVTQSPTHLIKTRGQQVTLRCSSQSGHNTVSWYQQALGQGPQFIFQYYREEENGRGNFPPRFSGLQFPNYSSELNVNALELDDSALYLCASSIDRANEQYFGPGTRLTVT.

V and J are TRBV19 and TRBJ2-3; D is ambiguous. The CDR3 runs 16 residues. CDR1 is LNHDA, CDR2 SQIVND, per germline (reference sequence). The V gene lost 1 base and the J gene lost 1 base, with 12 bases spanning the gap. This CDR3 reads CASSIGTSIGTDTQYF. The CDR3 DNA is TGTGCCAGTAGTATAGGCACATCAATCGGCACAGATACGCAGTATTTT. Full variable domain (remainder filled in from reference TRBV19 and TRBJ2-3): DGGITQSPKYLFRKEGQNVTLSCEQNLNHDAMYWYRQDPGQGLRLIYYSQIVNDFQKGDIAEGYSVSREKKESFPLTVTSAQKNPTAFYLCASSIGTSIGTDTQYFGPGTRLTVL.

The rearrangement uses TRBV10-2 and TRBJ2-3, with 14 positions matching TRBD2. The V gene end was trimmed by 8 bases and the J gene end by 3 bases; junction bases not matched to a gene: 1. This CDR3 has 14 amino acids. Germline V CDR1 and CDR2: WSHSY, SAAADI. The CDR3 DNA sequence: TGCGCCAGCGGGACTAGCGGGAGTACAGATACGCAGTATTTT. This encodes CASGTSGSTDTQYF.

This chain connects TRBV30 to TRBJ2-5; the D gene is possibly TRBD2 (5 bases). This CDR3 contains 12 residues. Trimming shortened V by 5 bases and J by 5 bases, and 12 bases separated the two germline ends. The germline gives CDR1 GTSNPN, CDR2 SVGIG (reference sequence). The CDR3 region is CAWGLTGETQYF. The CDR3 DNA is TGTGCCTGGGGACTGACTGGGGAGACCCAGTACTTC.

A remark on this clone: Other nucleotide sequences in the sample specify the same CDR3. The J gene is TRBJ2-2, the V gene TRBV28; D is unresolved. The CDR3 has 11 amino acids. V was pared by 8 bases and J by 6 bases, with 7 bases between. Germline V CDR1 and CDR2: MDHEN, SYDVKM. The CDR3 sequence: CASSLAGELFF. CDR3 DNA: TGTGCCAGCTCCCTCGCCGGGGAGCTGTTTTTT.

This clone was seen just once. The J gene is TRBJ2-5, the V gene TRBV4-1; D is possibly TRBD2 (6 bases). The assigned J gene may be wrong: the sequence end matches TRBJ2-7 better. Germline CDR1 is MGHRA and CDR2 is YSYEKL. The length of the CDR3 is 15 residues. As DNA, the CDR3 is TGCGCCAGCAGCCCCACTCACCGCGGGGCCTACGAGCAGTACTTC. It encodes CASSPTHRGAYEQYF.

V is TRBV30 and J is TRBJ1-2; 7 bases are a match to TRBD1. From germline, CDR1 is GTSNPN and CDR2 SVGIG (reference sequence). The CDR3 is made up of 13 amino acids. Unmatched junction bases numbered 6, after V lost 0 bases and J lost 8 bases. The CDR3 loop is CAWSVRRGQGYTF. The CDR3 DNA reads TGTGCCTGGAGTGTACGGAGGGGGCAAGGCTACACCTTC.

V and J are TRBV28 and TRBJ2-7; D may be TRBD1 (5 bases). With 3 bases removed from V and 3 bases from J, the gap between germline ends came to 12 bases. Germline loops: CDR1 MDHEN, CDR2 SYDVKM. CDR3 length: 14 residues. CDR3 protein: CASSLTREGYEQYF. Here the CDR3 DNA reads TGTGCCAGCAGTTTGACCAGGGAAGGCTACGAGCAGTACTTC.

The chain links TRBV5-1 to TRBJ1-1; maybe TRBD1 (6 bases). Germline lookup yields CDR1 SGHRS and CDR2 YFSETQ. The CDR3 covers 16 residues. V was clipped by 4 bases and J by 2 bases, with 18 bases between them. The CDR3 coding sequence is TGCGCCAGCAGCCCGACCCCGGAGGGGGGTAACACTGAAGCTTTCTTT. Protein product: CASSPTPEGGNTEAFF.

J is TRBJ2-1 and V is TRBV10-1; TRBD2 aligns across 10 bases. The length of the CDR3 is 16 residues. Trimming at V came to 3 bases and at J to 3 bases, leaving 5 bases not matched to a gene. CDR1 is WNHNN, CDR2 SYGVQD, per germline (reference sequence). DNA for the CDR3: TGCGCCAGCAGTGAAACTAGCGGGACCCTCTACAATGAGCAGTTCTTC. Amino acid sequence: CASSETSGTLYNEQFF.

This clone was picked up one time. This chain connects TRBV5-6 to TRBJ1-2; TRBD1 aligns across 9 bases. Trimming cost V 4 bases and J 8 bases; bases outside gene matches: 12. The CDR3 sequence is 15 residues long. Germline V lookup: CDR1 SGHDT, CDR2 YYEEEE. This CDR3 is CASSREQGAGSGYTF. CDR3 in DNA: TGTGCCAGCAGCCGAGAACAGGGGGCAGGGTCGGGCTACACCTTC.

The gene calls are TRBV7-2 and TRBJ2-1; 7 bases are shared with TRBD2. Trimming removed 5 bases from V and 4 bases from J; junction bases left unmatched: 5. CDR3 length: 14 residues. Germline values: CDR1 SGHTA, CDR2 FQGNSA. In DNA form, the CDR3 reads TGTGCCAGCAGCATCAGCGGGACGTACAATGAGCAGTTCTTC. It yields the protein CASSISGTYNEQFF. The entire variable domain, with the rest obtained from reference TRBV7-2 and TRBJ2-1, is as follows: GAGVSQSPSNKVTEKGKDVELRCDPISGHTALYWYRQSLGQGLEFLIYFQGNSAPDKSGLPSDRFSAERTGGSVSTLTIQRTQQEDSAVYLCASSISGTYNEQFFGPGTRLTVL.

The V call is TRBV9, the J call TRBJ2-2; D is perhaps TRBD1 or TRBD2 (5 bases each). The CDR3 spans 16 residues. Germline V gives CDR1 SGDLS, CDR2 YYNGEE. V lost 4 bases, J lost 0 bases, and 13 bases lay in between. The CDR3 loop reads CASSPTGTPNTGELFF. The CDR3 DNA sequence: TGTGCCAGCAGCCCGACCGGGACCCCGAACACCGGGGAGCTGTTTTTT.

The CDR3 sequence: CASSSHGTGVQETQYF. The CDR3 coding sequence is TGTGCCAGCAGTTCCCATGGGACAGGGGTCCAAGAGACCCAGTACTTC. The chain is built from TRBV6-7 and TRBJ2-5, with 10 bases identical to TRBD1. TRBV6-7 carries the ORF label, with uncertain function. Trimming cost V 4 bases and J 1 base; bases outside gene matches: 6. CDR3 length equals 16 residues.